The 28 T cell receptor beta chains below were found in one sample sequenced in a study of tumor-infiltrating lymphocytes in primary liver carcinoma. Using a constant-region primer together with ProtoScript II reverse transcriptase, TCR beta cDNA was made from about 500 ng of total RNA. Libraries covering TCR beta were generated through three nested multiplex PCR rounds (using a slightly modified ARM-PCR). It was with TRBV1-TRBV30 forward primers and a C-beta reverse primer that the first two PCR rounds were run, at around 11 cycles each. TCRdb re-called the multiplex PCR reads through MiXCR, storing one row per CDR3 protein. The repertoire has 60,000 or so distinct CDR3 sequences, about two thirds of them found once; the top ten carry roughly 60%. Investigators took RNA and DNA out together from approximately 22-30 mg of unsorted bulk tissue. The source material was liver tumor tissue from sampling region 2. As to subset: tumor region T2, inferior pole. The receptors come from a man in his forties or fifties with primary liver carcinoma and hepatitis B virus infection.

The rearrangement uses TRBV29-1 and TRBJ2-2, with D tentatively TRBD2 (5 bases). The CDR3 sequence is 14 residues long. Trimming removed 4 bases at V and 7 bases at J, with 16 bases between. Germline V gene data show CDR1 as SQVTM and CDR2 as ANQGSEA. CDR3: CSVGEQSGGGELFF. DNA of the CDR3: TGCAGCGTTGGAGAACAGAGTGGAGGCGGGGAGCTGTTTTTT.

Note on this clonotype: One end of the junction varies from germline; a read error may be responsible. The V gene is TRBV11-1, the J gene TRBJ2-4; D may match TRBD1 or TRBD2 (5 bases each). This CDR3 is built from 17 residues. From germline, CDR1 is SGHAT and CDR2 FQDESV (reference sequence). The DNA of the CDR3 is TGTGCCAACAGCTTTCCCGGTACTAACGGGACCAAAAACAGTCAGTACTTC. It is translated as CANSFPGTNGTKNSQYF.

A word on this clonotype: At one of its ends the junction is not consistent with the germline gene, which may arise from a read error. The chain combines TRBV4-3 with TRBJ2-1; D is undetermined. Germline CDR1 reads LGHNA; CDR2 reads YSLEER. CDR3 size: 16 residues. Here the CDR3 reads CASNQDPYSEYNEQFF. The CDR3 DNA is TGCGCTAGCAACCAAGATCCCTACTCAGAATACAATGAGCAGTTCTTC.

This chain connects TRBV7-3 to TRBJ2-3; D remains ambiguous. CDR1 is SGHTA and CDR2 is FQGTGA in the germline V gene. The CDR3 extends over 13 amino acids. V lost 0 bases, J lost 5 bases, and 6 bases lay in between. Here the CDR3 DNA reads TGTGCCAGCAGCTTAACGTTAGGAGATACGCAGTATTTT. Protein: CASSLTLGDTQYF.

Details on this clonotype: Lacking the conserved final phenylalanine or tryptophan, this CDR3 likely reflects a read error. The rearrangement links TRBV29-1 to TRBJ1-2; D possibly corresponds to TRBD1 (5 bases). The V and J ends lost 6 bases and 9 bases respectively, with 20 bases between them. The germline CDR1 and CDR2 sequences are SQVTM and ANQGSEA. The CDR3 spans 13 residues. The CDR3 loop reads CSVRKRAGRCYTS. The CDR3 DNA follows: TGCAGCGTCCGCAAAAGGGCAGGGCGATGCTACACCTCC.

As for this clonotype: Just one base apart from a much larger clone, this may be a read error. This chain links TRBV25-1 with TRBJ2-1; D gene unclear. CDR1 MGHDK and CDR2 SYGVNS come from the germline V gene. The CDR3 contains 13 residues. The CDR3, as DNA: TGTGCCGGCAGTGAACAGACCTACAATGAGCAGTTCTTC. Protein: CAGSEQTYNEQFF.

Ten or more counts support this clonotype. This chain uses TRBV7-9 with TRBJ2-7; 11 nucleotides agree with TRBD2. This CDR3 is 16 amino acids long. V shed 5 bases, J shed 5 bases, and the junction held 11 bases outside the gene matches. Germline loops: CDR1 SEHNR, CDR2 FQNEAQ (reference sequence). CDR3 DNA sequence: TGTGCCAGCAGCCCATCTAGCGGGGGGCCCTCTGACGAGCAGTACTTC. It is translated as CASSPSSGGPSDEQYF. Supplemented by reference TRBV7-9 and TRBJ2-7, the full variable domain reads DTGVSQNPRHKITKRGQNVTFRCDPISEHNRLYWYRQTLGQGPEFLTYFQNEAQLEKSRLLSDRFSAERPKGSFSTLEIQRTEQGDSAMYLCASSPSSGGPSDEQYFGPGTRLTVT.

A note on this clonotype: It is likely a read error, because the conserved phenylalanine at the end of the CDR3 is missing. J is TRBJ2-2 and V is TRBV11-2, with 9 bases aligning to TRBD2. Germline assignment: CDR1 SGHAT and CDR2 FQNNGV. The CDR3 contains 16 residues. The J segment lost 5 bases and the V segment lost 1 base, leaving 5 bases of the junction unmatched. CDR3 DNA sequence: TGTGCCAGCAGCTTAGTGGCGCTAGCGGGAACCGGGGAGCTGTTTTCC. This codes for CASSLVALAGTGELFS.

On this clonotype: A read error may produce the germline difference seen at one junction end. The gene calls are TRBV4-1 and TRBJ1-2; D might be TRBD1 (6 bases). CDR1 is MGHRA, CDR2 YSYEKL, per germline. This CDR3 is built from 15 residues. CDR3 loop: CASSQVGGNDYGCTF. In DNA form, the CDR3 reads TGCGCCAGCAGCCAAGTGGGGGGCAATGACTATGGCTGCACCTTC.

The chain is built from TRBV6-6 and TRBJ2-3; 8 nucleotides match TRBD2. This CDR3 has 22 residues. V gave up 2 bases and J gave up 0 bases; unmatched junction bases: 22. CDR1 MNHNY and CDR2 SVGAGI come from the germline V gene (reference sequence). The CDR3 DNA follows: TGTGCCAGCAGTTACCCTCTCACAGGGTGCAGCGGGAGTAGAACTAGCACAGATACGCAGTATTTT. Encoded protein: CASSYPLTGCSGSRTSTDTQYF.

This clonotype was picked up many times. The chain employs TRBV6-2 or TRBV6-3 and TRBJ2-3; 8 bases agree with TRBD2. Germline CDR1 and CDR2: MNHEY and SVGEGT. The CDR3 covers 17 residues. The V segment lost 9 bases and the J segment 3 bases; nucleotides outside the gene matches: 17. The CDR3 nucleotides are TGTGCCAGTAAAAAAGCGGGAGAGTTAACGAGGACAGATACGCAGTATTTT. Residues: CASKKAGELTRTDTQYF.

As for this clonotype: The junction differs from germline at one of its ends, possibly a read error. The CDR3 region is CASSLGACIASGANVLTF. The DNA for the CDR3 is TGCGCCAGCAGTTTGGGGGCCTGTATAGCCTCTGGGGCCAACGTCCTGACTTTC. The chain is built from TRBV5-1 and TRBJ2-6; D might be TRBD1 (6 bases). Germline assignment: CDR1 SGHRS and CDR2 YFSETQ. This CDR3 has 18 residues.

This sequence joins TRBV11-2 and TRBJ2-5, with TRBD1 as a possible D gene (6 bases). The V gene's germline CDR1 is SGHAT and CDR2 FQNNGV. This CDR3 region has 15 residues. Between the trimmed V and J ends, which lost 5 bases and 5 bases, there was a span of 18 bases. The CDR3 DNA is TGTGCCAGCAGCCTCACAAGGGGGTTACGGGAGACCCAGTACTTC. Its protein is CASSLTRGLRETQYF.

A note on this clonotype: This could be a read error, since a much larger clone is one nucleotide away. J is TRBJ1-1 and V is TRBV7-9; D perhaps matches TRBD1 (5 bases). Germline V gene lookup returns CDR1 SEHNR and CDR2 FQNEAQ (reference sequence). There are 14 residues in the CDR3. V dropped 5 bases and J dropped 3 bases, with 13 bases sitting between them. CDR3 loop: CASSTFLGDTEAFF. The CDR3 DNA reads TGTGCCAGCAGCACGTTTCTGGGGGACACTGAAGCTTTCTTT.

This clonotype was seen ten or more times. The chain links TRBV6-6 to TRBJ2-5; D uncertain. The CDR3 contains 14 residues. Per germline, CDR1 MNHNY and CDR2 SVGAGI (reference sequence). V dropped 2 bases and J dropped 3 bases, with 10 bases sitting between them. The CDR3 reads CASSYQWQEETQYF. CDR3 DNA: TGTGCCAGCAGTTACCAATGGCAGGAAGAGACCCAGTACTTC.

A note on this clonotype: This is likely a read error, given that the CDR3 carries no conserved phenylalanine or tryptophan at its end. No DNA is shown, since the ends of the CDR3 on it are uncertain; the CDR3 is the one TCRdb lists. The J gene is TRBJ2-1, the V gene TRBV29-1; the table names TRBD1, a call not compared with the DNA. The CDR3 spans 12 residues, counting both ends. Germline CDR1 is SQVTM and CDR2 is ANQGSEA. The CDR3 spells CSVRRGGNERFL.

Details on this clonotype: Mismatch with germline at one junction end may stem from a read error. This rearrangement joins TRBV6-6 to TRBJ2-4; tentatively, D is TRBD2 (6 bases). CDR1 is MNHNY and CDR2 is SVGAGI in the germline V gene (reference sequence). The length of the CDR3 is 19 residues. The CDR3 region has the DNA TGTACCAGCAGTTACGGCGGATCGGGACTTCGATTCCCCAAAAACATTCATTACTTC. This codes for CTSSYGGSGLRFPKNIHYF.

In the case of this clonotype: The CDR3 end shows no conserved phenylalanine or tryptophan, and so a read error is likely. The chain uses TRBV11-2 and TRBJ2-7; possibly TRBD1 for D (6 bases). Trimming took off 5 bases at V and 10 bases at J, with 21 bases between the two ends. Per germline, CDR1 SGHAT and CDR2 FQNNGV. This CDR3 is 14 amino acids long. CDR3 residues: CASSPGQLAYKQYI. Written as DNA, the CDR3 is TGTGCCAGCAGCCCCGGACAGCTGGCCTACAAACAGTACATC.

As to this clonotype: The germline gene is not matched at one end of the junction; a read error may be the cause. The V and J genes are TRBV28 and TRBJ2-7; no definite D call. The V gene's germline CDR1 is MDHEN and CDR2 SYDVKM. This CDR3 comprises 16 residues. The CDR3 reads CASSLNPPSRTYERYF. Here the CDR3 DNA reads TGTGCCAGCAGCTTAAACCCCCCCAGCCGGACCTACGAGCGGTACTTC.

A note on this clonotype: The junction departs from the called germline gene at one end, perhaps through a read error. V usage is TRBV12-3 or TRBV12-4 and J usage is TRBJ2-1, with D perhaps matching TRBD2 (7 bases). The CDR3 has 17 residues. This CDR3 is CANGEGGGSLSYYEQFF. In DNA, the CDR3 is TGTGCCAACGGGGAGGGGGGCGGGTCTCTCTCCTACTATGAGCAGTTCTTC.

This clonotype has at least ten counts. CDR3 region: CASSFSQNSGNTIYF. CDR3 in DNA: TGTGCCAGCAGCTTTTCGCAGAACTCTGGAAACACCATATATTTT. This chain uses TRBV7-8 with TRBJ1-3; D gene ambiguous. The CDR3 is 15 amino acids. Germline CDR1 and CDR2: SGHVS and FQNEAQ. V was shortened by 3 bases and J by 0 bases, with 9 bases between the two germline ends.

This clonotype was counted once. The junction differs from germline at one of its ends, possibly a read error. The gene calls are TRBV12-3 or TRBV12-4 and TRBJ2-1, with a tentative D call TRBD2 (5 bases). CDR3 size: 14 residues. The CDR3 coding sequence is TGTGCCAGCAGTTTTCGGGAAGGGCCCAGTGAGCAATTCTTC. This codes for CASSFREGPSEQFF.

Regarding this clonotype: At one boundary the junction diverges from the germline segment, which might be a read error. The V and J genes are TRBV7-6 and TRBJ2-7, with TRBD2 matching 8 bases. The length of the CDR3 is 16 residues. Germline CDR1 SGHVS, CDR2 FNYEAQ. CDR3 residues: CASSFLKGSGNHEQYF. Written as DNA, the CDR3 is TGTGCCAGCAGCTTCCTCAAGGGTAGCGGGAACCACGAACAGTACTTC.

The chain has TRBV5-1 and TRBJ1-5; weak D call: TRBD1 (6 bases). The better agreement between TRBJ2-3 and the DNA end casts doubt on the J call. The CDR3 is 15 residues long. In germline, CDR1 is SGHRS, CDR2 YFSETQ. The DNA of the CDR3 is TGCGCCAGCAGCTTGGGAGGACAGTCAAGTCAGCCCCAGTATTTT. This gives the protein CASSLGGQSSQPQYF.

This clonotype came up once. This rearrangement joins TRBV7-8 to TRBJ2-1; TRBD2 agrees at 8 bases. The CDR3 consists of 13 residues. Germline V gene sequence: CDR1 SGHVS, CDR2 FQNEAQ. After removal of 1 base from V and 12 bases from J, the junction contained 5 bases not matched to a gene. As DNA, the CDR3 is TGTGCCAGCAGCTTAGACGGGAGGGGAGGGCAGTTCTTC. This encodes CASSLDGRGGQFF. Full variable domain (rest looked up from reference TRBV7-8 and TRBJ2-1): GAGVSQSPRYKVAKRGQDVALRCDPISGHVSLFWYQQALGQGPEFLTYFQNEAQLDKSGLPSDRFFAERPEGSVSTLKIQRTQQEDSAVYLCASSLDGRGGQFFGPGTRLTVL.

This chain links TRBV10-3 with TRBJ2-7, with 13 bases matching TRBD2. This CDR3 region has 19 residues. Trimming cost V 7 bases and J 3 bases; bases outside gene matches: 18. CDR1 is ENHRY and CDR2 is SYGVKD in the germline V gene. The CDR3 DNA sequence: TGTGCCATCACCAAACGATCGGGACTAGCGGGAAGGTTCAACTACGAGCAGTACTTC. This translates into CAITKRSGLAGRFNYEQYF.

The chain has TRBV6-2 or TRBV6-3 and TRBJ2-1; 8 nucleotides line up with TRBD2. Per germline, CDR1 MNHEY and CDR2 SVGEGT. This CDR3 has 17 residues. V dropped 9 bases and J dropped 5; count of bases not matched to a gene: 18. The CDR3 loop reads CASSPLPGLVENNEQFF. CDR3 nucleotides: TGTGCCAGTAGTCCATTACCGGGACTAGTGGAAAACAATGAGCAGTTCTTC.

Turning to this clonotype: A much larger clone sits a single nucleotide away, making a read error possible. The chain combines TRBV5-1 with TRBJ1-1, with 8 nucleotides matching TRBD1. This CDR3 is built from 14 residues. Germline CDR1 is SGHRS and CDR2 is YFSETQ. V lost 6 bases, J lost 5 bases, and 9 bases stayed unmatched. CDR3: CASNPDRVRTEAFF. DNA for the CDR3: TGCGCCAGCAACCCGGACAGGGTTCGGACTGAAGCTTTCTTT.